This is a list of T cell receptor beta chains from one sample in a study of T cell responses to AZD1222 COVID-19 vaccine. Clones were sequenced by immunoSEQ multiplex PCR, and TCRdb holds only the in-frame ones, with some missing. The sample gives roughly 100,000 clones, about 85% of which show up once; under 2.5% is in the top ten. The sample here was peripheral blood, taken 28 days after the second AZD1222 dose. The source of these receptors is an adult who received the AZD1222 COVID-19 vaccine. The CDR3 runs from the conserved cysteine through the conserved F or W. A D gene is named only where the DNA matches it firmly. Rows give clone size only sometimes, using once, few, many, or a class for an expanded clone.

len	v_gene	d_gene	j_gene	abundance	CDR3nt	CDR3aa
14	TRBV6-5	TRBD2	TRBJ2-3	once	TGTGCCAGCAGCAAAGCGGGATTGGCAGATACGCAGTATTTT	CASSKAGLADTQYF
17	TRBV21-1	.	TRBJ2-1	.	TGTGCCAGCAGCAGCCGACTAGCCGACTACTCCTACAATGAGCAGTTCTTC	CASSSRLADYSYNEQFF
14	TRBV18	.	TRBJ2-2	.	TGTGCCAGCTCACCCCAGGCGAACACCGGGGAGCTGTTTTTT	CASSPQANTGELFF
15	TRBV11-1	TRBD2	TRBJ2-4	.	TGTGCCAGCAGCACTTGGACTAGCGGCCGAAACATTCAGTACTTC	CASSTWTSGRNIQYF
11	TRBV12-3/TRBV12-4	.	TRBJ2-5	once	TGTGCCAGCAGTTTACAGGAGACCCAGTACTTC	CASSLQETQYF
15	TRBV7-2	.	TRBJ2-7	once	TGTGCCAGCAGCTTAAGAACGGGAGCGCCCTACGAGCAGTACTTC	CASSLRTGAPYEQYF
14	TRBV3-1/TRBV3-2	.	TRBJ1-6	.	TGTGCCAGCAGCCAAGGGTATTATAATTCACCCCTCCACTTT	CASSQGYYNSPLHF
15	TRBV2	.	TRBJ2-1	.	TGTGCCAGCAGAGAAAGGGTGAGCTCCTACAATGAGCAGTTCTTC	CASRERVSSYNEQFF
17	TRBV15	.	TRBJ2-7	.	TGTGCCACCAGCAGTGGGTTTTCAGCGCAGAGCTCCTACGAGCAGTACTTC	CATSSGFSAQSSYEQYF
14	TRBV6-1	.	TRBJ1-5	.	TGTGCCAGCAGTGAAGTGGGTTCCAATCAGCCCCAGCATTTT	CASSEVGSNQPQHF
14	TRBV7-2	.	TRBJ1-1	.	TGTGCCAGCAGCTTAAGGCCGGATCACACTGAAGCTTTCTTT	CASSLRPDHTEAFF
17	TRBV5-6	.	TRBJ1-3	.	TGTGCCAGCAGTCCATTGGGGAGGGAGCTCTCTGGAAACACCATATATTTT	CASSPLGRELSGNTIYF
15	TRBV18	TRBD2	TRBJ2-7	.	TGTGCCAGCTCACCAAGTCTGGGGGGGATCGACGAGCAGTACTTC	CASSPSLGGIDEQYF
15	TRBV29-1	TRBD1	TRBJ1-2	once	TGCAGCGTTGAAGATCTAGGGGACAGGGGGTACGGCTACACCTTC	CSVEDLGDRGYGYTF
14	TRBV30	TRBD1	TRBJ2-3	.	TGTGCCTGGAGTACGGGACAGCGCACAGATACGCAGTATTTT	CAWSTGQRTDTQYF